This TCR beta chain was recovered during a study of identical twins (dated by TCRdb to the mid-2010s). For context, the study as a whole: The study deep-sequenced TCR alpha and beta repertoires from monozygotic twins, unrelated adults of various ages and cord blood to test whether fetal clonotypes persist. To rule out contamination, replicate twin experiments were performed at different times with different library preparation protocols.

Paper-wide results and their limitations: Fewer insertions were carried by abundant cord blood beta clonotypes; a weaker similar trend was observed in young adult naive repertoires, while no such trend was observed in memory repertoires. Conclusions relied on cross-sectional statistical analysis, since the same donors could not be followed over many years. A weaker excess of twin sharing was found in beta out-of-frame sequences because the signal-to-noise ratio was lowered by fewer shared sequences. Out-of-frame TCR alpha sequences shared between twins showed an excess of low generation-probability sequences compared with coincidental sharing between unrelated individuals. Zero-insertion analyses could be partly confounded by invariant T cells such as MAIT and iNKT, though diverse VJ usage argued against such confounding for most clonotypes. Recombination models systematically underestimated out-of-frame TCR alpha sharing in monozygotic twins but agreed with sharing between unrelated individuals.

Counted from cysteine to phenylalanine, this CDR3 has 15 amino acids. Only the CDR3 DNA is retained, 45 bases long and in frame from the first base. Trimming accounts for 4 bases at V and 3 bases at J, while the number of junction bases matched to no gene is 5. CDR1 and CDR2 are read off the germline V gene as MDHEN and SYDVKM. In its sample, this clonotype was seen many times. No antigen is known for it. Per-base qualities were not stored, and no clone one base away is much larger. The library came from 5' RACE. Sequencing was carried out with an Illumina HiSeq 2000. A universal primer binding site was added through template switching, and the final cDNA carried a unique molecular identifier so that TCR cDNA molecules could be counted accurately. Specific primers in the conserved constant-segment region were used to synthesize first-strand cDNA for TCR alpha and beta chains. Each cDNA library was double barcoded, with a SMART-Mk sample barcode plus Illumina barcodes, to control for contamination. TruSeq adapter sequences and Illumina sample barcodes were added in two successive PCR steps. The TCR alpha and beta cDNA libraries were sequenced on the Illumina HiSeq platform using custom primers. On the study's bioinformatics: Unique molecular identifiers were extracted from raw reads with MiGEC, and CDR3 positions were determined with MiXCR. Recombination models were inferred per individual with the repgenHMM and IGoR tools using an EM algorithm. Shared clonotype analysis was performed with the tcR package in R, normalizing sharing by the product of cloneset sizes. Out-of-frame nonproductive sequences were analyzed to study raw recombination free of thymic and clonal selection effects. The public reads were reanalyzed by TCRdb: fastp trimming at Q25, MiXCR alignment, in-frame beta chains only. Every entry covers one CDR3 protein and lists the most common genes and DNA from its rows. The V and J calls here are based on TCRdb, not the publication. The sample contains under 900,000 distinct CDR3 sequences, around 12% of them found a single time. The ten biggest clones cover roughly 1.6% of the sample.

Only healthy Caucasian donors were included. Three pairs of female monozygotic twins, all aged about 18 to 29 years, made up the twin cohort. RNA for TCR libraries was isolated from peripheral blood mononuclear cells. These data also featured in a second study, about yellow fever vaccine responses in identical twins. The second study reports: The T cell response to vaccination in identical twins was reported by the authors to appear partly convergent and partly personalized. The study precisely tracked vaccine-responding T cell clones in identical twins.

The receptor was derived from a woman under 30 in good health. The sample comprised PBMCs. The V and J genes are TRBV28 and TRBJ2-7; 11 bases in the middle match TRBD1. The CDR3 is CASSSSGTGGYEQYF. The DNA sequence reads TGTGCCAGCAGTTCATCCGGGACAGGGGGCTACGAGCAGTACTTC.